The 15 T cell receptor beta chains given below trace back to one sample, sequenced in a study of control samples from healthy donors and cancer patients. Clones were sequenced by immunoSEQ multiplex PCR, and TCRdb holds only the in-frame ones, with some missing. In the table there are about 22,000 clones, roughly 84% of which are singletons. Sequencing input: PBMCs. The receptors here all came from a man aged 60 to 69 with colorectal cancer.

CDR3 amino acids: CASMFVSYNEQFF. For the CDR3, the DNA is TGTGCCAGTATGTTCGTCTCCTACAATGAGCAGTTCTTC. The J gene is TRBJ2-1, the V gene TRBV2; D remains ambiguous. The CDR3 has 13 amino acids. CDR1 and CDR2 (germline): SNHLY, FYNNEI. V lost 9 bases and J 0 bases, leaving 9 bases between the germline ends.

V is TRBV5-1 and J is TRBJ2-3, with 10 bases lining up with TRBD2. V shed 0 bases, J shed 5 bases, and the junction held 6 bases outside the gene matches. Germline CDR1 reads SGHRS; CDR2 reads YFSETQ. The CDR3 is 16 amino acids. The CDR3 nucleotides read TGCGCCAGCAGCTTGGAGGTTAGCGGGGGGCAAGATACGCAGTATTTT. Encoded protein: CASSLEVSGGQDTQYF. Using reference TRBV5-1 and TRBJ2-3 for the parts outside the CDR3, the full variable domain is KAGVTQTPRYLIKTRGQQVTLSCSPISGHRSVSWYQQTPGQGLQFLFEYFSETQRNKGNFPGRFSGRQFSNSRSEMNVSTLELGDSALYLCASSLEVSGGQDTQYFGPGTRLTVL.

In DNA, the CDR3 is TGTGCCAGCAGCTTACATGGCTACACCTTC. This gives the protein CASSLHGYTF. The chain recombines TRBV13 with TRBJ1-2, with D hard to call. The germline V gene has CDR1 PRHDT and CDR2 FYEKMQ (reference sequence). Trimming pared 2 bases from V and 6 bases from J, leaving 1 base between. The CDR3 runs 10 residues.

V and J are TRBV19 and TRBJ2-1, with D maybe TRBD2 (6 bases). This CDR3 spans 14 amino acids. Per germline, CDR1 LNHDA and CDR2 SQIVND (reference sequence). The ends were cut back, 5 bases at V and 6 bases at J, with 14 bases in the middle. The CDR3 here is CASSSWTTRNEQFF. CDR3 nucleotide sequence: TGTGCCAGTAGTTCGTGGACTACCCGCAATGAGCAGTTCTTC.

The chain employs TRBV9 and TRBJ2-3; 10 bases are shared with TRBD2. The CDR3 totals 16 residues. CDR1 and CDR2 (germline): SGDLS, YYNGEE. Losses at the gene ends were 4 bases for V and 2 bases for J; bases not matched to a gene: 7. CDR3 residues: CASSFTSGTNTDTQYF. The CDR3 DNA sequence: TGTGCCAGCAGCTTCACTAGCGGGACCAACACAGATACGCAGTATTTT.

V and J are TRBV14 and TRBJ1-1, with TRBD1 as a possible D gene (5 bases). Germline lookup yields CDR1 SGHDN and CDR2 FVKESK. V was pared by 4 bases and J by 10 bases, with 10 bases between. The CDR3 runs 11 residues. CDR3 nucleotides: TGTGCCAGCAGCCTGGGACGACTAGCTTTCTTT. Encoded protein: CASSLGRLAFF.

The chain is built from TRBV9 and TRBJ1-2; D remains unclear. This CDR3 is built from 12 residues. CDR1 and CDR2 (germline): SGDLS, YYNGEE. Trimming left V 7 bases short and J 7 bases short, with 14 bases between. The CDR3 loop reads CASRTEAAGYTF. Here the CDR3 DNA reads TGTGCCAGCCGAACCGAAGCCGCTGGCTACACCTTC. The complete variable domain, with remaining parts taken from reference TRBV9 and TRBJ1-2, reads DSGVTQTPKHLITATGQRVTLRCSPRSGDLSVYWYQQSLDQGLQFLIQYYNGEERAKGNILERFSAQQFPDLHSELNLSSLELGDSALYFCASRTEAAGYTFGSGTRLTVV.

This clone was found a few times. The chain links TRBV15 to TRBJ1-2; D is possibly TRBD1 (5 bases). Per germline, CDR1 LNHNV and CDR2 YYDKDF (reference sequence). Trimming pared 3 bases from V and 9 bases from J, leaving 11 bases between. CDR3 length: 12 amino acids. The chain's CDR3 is CATSRDQGSYTF. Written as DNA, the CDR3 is TGTGCCACCAGCAGGGACCAGGGAAGCTACACCTTC.

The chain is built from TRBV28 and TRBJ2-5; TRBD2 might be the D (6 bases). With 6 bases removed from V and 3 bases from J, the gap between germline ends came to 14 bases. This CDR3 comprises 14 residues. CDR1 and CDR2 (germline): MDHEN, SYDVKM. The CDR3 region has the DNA TGTGCCAGCAGGCTTACGGGGGATGAAGAGACCCAGTACTTC. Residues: CASRLTGDEETQYF.

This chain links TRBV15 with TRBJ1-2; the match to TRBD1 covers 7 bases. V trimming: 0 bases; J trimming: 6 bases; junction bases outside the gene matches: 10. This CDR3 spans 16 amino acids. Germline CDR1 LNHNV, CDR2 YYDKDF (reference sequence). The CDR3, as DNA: TGTGCCACCAGCAGAGATCCGGGACAGAGGGGCGATGGCTACACCTTC. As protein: CATSRDPGQRGDGYTF.

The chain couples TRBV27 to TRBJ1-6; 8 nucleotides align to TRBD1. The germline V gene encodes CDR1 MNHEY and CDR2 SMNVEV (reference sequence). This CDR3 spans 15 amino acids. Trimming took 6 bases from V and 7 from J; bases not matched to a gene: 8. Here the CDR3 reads CASSYTRTGNSPLHF. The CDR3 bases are TGTGCCAGCAGCTACACAAGGACAGGGAATTCACCCCTCCACTTT.

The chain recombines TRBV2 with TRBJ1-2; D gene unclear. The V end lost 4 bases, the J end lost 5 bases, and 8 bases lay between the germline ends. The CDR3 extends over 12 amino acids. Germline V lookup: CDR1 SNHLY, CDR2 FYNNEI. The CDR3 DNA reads TGTGCCAGCAGTGCGCGGGAATATGGCTACACCTTC. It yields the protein CASSAREYGYTF. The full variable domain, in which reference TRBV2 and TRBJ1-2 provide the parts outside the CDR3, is EPEVTQTPSHQVTQMGQEVILRCVPISNHLYFYWYRQILGQKVEFLVSFYNNEISEKSEIFDDQFSVERPDGSNFTLKIRSTKLEDSAMYFCASSAREYGYTFGSGTRLTVV.

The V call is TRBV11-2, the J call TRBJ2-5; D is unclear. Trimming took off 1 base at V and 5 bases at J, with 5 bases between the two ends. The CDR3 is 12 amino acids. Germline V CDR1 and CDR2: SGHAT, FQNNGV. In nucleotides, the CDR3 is TGTGCCAGCAGCTTAGGAAAGGAGACCCAGTACTTC. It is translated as CASSLGKETQYF.

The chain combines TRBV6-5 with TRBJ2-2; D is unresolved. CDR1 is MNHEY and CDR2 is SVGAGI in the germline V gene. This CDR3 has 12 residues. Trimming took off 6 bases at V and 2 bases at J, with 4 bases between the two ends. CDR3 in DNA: TGTGCCAGCAGGATAAACACCGGGGAGCTGTTTTTT. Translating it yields CASRINTGELFF.

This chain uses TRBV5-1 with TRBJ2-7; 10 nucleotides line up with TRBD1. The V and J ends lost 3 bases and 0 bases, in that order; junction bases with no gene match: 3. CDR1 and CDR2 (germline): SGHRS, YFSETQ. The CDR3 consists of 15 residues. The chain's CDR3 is CASSSGQGGSYEQYF. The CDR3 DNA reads TGCGCCAGCAGCTCCGGACAGGGGGGCTCCTACGAGCAGTACTTC.